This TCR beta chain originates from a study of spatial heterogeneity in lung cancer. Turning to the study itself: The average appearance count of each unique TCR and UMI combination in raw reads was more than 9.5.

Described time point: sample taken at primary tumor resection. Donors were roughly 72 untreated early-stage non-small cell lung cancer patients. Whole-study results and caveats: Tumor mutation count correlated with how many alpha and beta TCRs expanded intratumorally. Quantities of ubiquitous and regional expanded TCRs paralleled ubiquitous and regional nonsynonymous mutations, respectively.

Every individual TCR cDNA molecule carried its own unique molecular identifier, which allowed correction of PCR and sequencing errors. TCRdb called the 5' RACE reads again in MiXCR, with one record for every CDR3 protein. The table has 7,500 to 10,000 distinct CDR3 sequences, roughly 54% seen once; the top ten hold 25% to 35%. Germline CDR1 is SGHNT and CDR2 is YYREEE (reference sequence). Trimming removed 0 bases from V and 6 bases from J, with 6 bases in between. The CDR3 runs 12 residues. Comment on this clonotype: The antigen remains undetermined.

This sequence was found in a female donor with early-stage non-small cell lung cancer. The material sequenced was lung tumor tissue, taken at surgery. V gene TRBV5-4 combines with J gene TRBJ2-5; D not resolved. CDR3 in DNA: TGTGCCAGCAGCTTGGATAGAAAGACCCAGTACTTC. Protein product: CASSLDRKTQYF.